A selection of T cell receptor beta chains follows, all from one sample in a study of graft-versus-host responses after intestinal transplantation. Which antigens these TCRs recognize remains unknown. Repertoires were generated with immunoSEQ multiplex PCR, while TCRdb's copy carries only in-frame clones and drops some. The sample holds approximately 39,000 clones, less than 95% seen once. Specimen: unstimulated CD4+ T cells sorted from spleen or lymph node cells, collected before transplant. These receptor sequences come from a human donor who was the organ donor for an intestinal transplant. Both conserved end residues are part of each CDR3. A D gene is named only where the DNA matches it firmly. Rows give clone size only sometimes, using once, few, many, or a class for an expanded clone.

>TRBD1|TRBV7-2|TRBJ2-1|once
CASSLDQGAYNEQFF
TGTGCCAGCAGCTTAGACCAGGGGGCCTACAATGAGCAGTTCTTC
>NA|TRBV5-6|TRBJ2-5|NA
CASSLGSGQETQYF
TGTGCCAGCAGCTTAGGTAGCGGACAAGAGACCCAGTACTTC
>TRBD1|TRBV15|TRBJ2-1|once
CTTPDRGLSHEQFF
TGTACCACCCCGGACAGGGGGCTTAGCCATGAGCAGTTCTTC
>NA|TRBV6-1|TRBJ1-2|NA
CAGGIYGYTF
TGTGCCGGGGGTATCTATGGCTACACCTTC
>NA|TRBV5-4|TRBJ2-2|NA
CASSLDRQGGAGELFF
TGTGCCAGCAGCCTAGACAGGCAGGGTGGCGCCGGGGAGCTGTTTTTT
>NA|TRBV7-2|TRBJ1-2|NA
CASSLEGSNYGYTF
TGTGCCAGCAGCTTAGAGGGGAGCAACTATGGCTACACCTTC
>NA|TRBV11-2|TRBJ1-2|NA
CASSSEPLGGYTF
TGTGCCAGCAGCTCAGAGCCTCTGGGTGGCTACACCTTC
>NA|TRBV5-1|TRBJ2-4|once
CASSAVSGAQNIQYF
TGCGCCAGCAGCGCCGTAAGTGGGGCTCAAAACATTCAGTACTTC
>TRBD1|TRBV6-1|TRBJ1-2|NA
CASSSDREFYGYTF
TGTGCCAGCAGTTCGGACAGGGAATTCTATGGCTACACCTTC
>TRBD1|TRBV5-4|TRBJ1-1|NA
CASSGRDRGTEAFF
TGTGCCAGCAGCGGCCGGGACAGGGGCACTGAAGCTTTCTTT
>NA|TRBV29-1|TRBJ1-5|NA
CSVADSLNQPQHF
TGCAGCGTCGCGGACAGCCTCAATCAGCCCCAGCATTTT
>NA|TRBV20-1|TRBJ1-1|NA
CSASRGTEAFF
TGCAGTGCTAGTAGGGGGACTGAAGCTTTCTTT
>NA|TRBV21-1|TRBJ2-3|NA
CASSTTSGYTDTQYF
TGTGCCAGCAGCACGACTAGCGGATACACAGATACGCAGTATTTT
>NA|TRBV7-3|TRBJ1-2|NA
CASSSGRGYGYTF
TGTGCCAGCAGTTCCGGTCGGGGCTATGGCTACACCTTC
>TRBD1|TRBV5-5|TRBJ1-1|NA
CAGSSRDRGTEAFF
TGTGCCGGATCCTCTCGGGACAGGGGGACTGAAGCTTTCTTT
>TRBD2|TRBV10-3|TRBJ2-2|NA
CAMSAGGFTGELFF
TGTGCCATGTCAGCGGGGGGGTTCACCGGGGAGCTGTTTTTT
>TRBD1|TRBV19|TRBJ2-7|NA
CASSMPGTAAGYEQYF
TGTGCCAGTAGTATGCCCGGGACAGCGGCGGGCTACGAGCAGTACTTC
>NA|TRBV2|TRBJ1-2|NA
CASSIGVGYTF
TGTGCCAGCAGTATCGGGGTTGGCTACACCTTC
>NA|TRBV5-4|TRBJ2-5|NA
CASSKRQGVETQYF
TGTGCCAGCAGCAAAAGGCAGGGAGTCGAGACCCAGTACTTC
>NA|TRBV2|TRBJ1-5|NA
CASRGEGNQPQHF
TGTGCCAGCCGTGGGGAGGGCAATCAGCCCCAGCATTTT
>NA|TRBV27|TRBJ2-2|NA
CASSLLSSAATGELFF
TGTGCCAGCAGCTTATTATCGAGTGCGGCCACCGGGGAGCTGTTTTTT
>NA|TRBV11-3|TRBJ2-2|NA
CASSLDRRGELFF
TGTGCCAGCAGCTTAGATCGGAGGGGGGAGCTGTTTTTT
>TRBD2|TRBV5-1|TRBJ2-1|NA
CASSSVTGTSGGLSYNEQFF
TGCGCCAGCAGCTCGGTGACCGGGACTAGCGGGGGCCTCTCCTACAATGAGCAGTTCTTC
>TRBD1|TRBV5-1|TRBJ2-1|NA
CASSLRTGGNEQFF
TGCGCCAGCAGCTTAAGGACAGGGGGCAATGAGCAGTTCTTC
>NA|TRBV28|TRBJ1-3|NA
CASSLHTLNSGNTIYF
TGTGCCAGCAGTTTGCACACGTTAAACTCTGGAAACACCATATATTTT
>NA|TRBV11-2|TRBJ2-3|NA
CASSSLPGRGSTDTQYF
TGTGCCAGCAGCTCCCTTCCGGGGCGCGGAAGCACAGATACGCAGTATTTT
>NA|TRBV6-4|TRBJ2-3|NA
CASSDSRRWRTDTQYF
TGTGCCAGCAGTGACTCAAGGAGGTGGCGGACAGATACGCAGTATTTT
>TRBD2|TRBV10-3|TRBJ2-1|NA
CAIGAVGGEYNEQFF
TGTGCCATCGGGGCGGTTGGGGGGGAGTACAATGAGCAGTTCTTC
>TRBD1|TRBV5-4|TRBJ2-5|NA
CASSLEGAGEDF
TGTGCCAGCAGCTTGGAGGGGGCAGGGGAAGACTTC